Given below is one TCR beta chain in context. This sample was included in a study of cytotoxic CD8 clonotypes in ibrutinib-treated CLL. Study background: A mean of around 270,000 productive templates and tens of thousands of productive rearrangements was obtained per sample.

CDR1 is SGHKS, CDR2 YYEKEE, per germline (reference sequence). CDR3 length: 13 residues. J gave up 11 bases and V 3 bases, and 8 bases lay outside the gene matches. Repertoires were generated with immunoSEQ multiplex PCR, while TCRdb's copy carries only in-frame clones and drops some. Here the sample spans about 140,000 clones, about 80% being singletons. This clonotype originated in a human donor with chronic lymphocytic leukemia. The sequenced sample was PBMCs, obtained after 24 months of ibrutinib treatment. This chain joins TRBV5-5 and TRBJ1-1; 9 nucleotides line up with TRBD1. CDR3 bases: TGTGCCAGCAGCTCGGACAGGGGCACTTCTGCTTTCTTT. Amino acid sequence: CASSSDRGTSAFF.